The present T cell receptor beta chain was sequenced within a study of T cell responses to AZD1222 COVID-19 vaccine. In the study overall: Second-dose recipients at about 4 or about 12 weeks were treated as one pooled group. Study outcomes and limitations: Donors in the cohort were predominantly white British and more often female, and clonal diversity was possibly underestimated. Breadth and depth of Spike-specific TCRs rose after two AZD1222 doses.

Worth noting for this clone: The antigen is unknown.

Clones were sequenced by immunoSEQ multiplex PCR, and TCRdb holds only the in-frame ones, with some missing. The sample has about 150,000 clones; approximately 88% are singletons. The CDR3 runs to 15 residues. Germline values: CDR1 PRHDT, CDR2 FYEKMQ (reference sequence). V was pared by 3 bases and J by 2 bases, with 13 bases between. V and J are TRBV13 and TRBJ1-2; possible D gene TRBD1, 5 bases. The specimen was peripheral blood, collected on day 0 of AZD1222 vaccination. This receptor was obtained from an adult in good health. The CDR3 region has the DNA TGTGCCAGCAGCTTCCCCGACAGTTTCAACTATGGCTACACCTTC. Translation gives CASSFPDSFNYGYTF.